The T cell receptor (beta chain) under discussion was sequenced for a study of yellow fever vaccine responses in identical twins. This clonotype occurred a few times. TCRdb reprocessed the RT-PCR reads via MiXCR and lists one record per CDR3 protein. Among more than 2,000 distinct CDR3 sequences, 86% were seen once, and the ten largest hold around 4.6%. Per germline, CDR1 ENHRY and CDR2 SYGVKD. The V segment lost 9 bases and the J segment 0 bases; nucleotides outside the gene matches: 3. This CDR3 is 14 amino acids long. The sequencing here drew on T cells from blood (PBMCs), unsorted or a sorted subset (not recorded which), taken before or after yellow fever vaccination (not recorded which). The chain couples TRBV10-3 to TRBJ2-2; 8 bases match TRBD2. This clonotype was obtained from a woman aged 18-35 years who received the yellow fever vaccine. The CDR3 DNA is TGTGCCATAGAGCGGGAGTCGAACACCGGGGAGCTGTTTTTT. This gives the protein CAIERESNTGELFF.